This T cell receptor (beta chain) was identified in a study of CD8+CD57+ T cells in acquired aplastic anemia. By flow cytometry, patients selected for sequencing had shown an expansion of CD8+CD57+ cells. A note on this clonotype: The target antigen is unknown.

V gave up 6 bases and J gave up 2 bases, with 8 bases separating them. CDR3 length: 13 residues. Germline CDR1 is ENHRY and CDR2 is SYGVKD. Genomic DNA was employed as the template in profiling TCR beta VDJ and CDR3. TCRdb reprocessed the reads with MiXCR, giving one entry per CDR3 protein. The sample has over 150,000 distinct CDR3 sequences, about 44% seen once; the top ten hold 10% to 15%. Study outcomes and limitations: Patients and controls shared over 25 CD8+ CDR3 sequences, which appeared highly expressed in patients and within their immunodominant clones.

The rearrangement links TRBV10-3 to TRBJ1-5; D might be TRBD1 (5 bases). The sample taken for sequencing was sorted CD4+, CD8+, or CD8+CD57+ T cells (not recorded which) from PBMCs. The receptor was isolated from a human donor with aplastic anemia. This CDR3 is CAISGGGNQPQHF. CDR3 nucleotide sequence: TGTGCCATCAGCGGGGGGGGCAATCAGCCCCAGCATTTT.